This entry features one TCR beta chain sequence. Its cognate antigen is unknown. This specimen comes from a study of shared clonotypes between healthy human individuals. Terminally differentiated effector memory CD45RA+ cells were excluded by CCR7 positive selection of CD45RO-negative cells. The trim removed 0 bases at V and 4 bases at J, leaving 11 bases unmatched. The CDR3 has 17 residues. Germline V lookup: CDR1 MNHEY, CDR2 SMNVEV (reference sequence). Sequencing was performed with immunoSEQ multiplex PCR; in TCRdb, only in-frame clones are kept and a portion is missing. The sample lists about 2.1 million clones; around 93% were seen once. Study-wide results and limits: Only a few donors were included, so the genetic and exposure-history diversity represented was limited. Researchers found naive subsets generally carried larger estimated richness than memory subsets.

This clonotype was sampled from a man younger than 35 in good health. Some clones in this sample may be carry-over from other donors' samples. The chain joins TRBV27 to TRBJ1-1, with 7 bases lining up with TRBD1. The sample consisted of naive CD8+ T cells from PBMCs. CDR3 DNA: TGTGCCAGCAGTTTATCGGCGCCCCCAGGGGGGTTCACTGAAGCTTTCTTT. It encodes CASSLSAPPGGFTEAFF.